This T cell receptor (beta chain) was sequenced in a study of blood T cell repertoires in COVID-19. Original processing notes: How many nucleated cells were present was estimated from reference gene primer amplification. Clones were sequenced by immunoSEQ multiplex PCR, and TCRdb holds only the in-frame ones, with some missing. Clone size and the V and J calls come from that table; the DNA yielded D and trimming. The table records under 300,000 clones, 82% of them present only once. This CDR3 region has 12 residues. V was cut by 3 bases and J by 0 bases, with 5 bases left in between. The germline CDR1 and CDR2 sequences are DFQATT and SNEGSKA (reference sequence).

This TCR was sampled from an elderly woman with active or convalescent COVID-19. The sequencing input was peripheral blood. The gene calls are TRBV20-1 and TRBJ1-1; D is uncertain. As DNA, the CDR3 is TGCAGTGCTAGTCGGTTGAACACTGAAGCTTTCTTT. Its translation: CSASRLNTEAFF.